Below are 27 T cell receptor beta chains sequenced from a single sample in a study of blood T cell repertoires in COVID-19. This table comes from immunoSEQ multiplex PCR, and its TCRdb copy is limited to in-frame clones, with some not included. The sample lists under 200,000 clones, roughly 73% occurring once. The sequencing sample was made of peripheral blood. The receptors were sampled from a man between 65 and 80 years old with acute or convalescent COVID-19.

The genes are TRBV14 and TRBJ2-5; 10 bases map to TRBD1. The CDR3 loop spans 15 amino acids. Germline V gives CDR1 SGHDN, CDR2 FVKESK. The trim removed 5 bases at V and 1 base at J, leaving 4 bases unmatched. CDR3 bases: TGTGCCAGCAGCTCCCGGACAGGGGGCCAAGAGACCCAGTACTTC. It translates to CASSSRTGGQETQYF.

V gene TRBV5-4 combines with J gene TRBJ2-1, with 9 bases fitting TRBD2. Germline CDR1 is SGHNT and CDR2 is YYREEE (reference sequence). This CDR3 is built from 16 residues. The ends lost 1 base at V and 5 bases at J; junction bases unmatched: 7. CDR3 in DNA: TGTGCCAGCAGCTTGTCAGTAGCGGGAGTAAACAATGAGCAGTTCTTC. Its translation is CASSLSVAGVNNEQFF.

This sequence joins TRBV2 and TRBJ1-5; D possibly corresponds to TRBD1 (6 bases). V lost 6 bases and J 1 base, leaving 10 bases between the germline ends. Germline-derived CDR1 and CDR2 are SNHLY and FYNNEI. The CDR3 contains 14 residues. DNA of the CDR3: TGTGCCAGCAGCCACGGACAGAGCAATCAGCCCCAGCATTTT. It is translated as CASSHGQSNQPQHF.

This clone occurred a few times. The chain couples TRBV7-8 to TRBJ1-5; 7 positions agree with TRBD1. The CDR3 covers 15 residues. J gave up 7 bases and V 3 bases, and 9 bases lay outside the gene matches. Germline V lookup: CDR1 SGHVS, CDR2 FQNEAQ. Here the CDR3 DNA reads TGTGCCAGCAGCTTTCCTGGACAGGCCGGCCAGCCCCAGCATTTT. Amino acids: CASSFPGQAGQPQHF.

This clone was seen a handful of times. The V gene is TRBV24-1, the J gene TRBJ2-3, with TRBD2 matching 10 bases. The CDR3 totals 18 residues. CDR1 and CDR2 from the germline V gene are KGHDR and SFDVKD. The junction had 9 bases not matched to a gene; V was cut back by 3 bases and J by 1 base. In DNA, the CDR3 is TGTGCCACCAGTGATCCAAAAGGACTAGCGGAAGGCACAGATACGCAGTATTTT. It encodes CATSDPKGLAEGTDTQYF.

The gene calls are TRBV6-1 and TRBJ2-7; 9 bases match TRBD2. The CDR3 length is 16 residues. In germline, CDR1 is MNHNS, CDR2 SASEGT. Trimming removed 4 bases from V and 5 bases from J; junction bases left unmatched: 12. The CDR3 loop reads CASSAFLAGQGNEQYF. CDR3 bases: TGTGCCAGCAGTGCCTTTCTAGCGGGGCAGGGGAACGAGCAGTACTTC.

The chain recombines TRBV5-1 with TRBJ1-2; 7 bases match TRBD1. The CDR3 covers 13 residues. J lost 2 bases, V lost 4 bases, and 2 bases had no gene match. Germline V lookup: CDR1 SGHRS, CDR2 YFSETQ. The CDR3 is CASSAQGNYGYTF. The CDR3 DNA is TGCGCCAGCAGCGCACAGGGGAACTATGGCTACACCTTC. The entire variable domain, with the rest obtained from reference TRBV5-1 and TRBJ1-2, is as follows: KAGVTQTPRYLIKTRGQQVTLSCSPISGHRSVSWYQQTPGQGLQFLFEYFSETQRNKGNFPGRFSGRQFSNSRSEMNVSTLELGDSALYLCASSAQGNYGYTFGSGTRLTVV.

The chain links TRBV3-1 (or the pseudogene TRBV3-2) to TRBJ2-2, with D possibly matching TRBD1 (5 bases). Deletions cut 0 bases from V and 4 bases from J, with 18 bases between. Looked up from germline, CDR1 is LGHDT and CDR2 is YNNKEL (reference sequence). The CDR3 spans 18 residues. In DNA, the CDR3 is TGTGCCAGCAGCCAAGATCGGGCCCAGGGCTGGGGCACCGGGGAGCTGTTTTTT. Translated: CASSQDRAQGWGTGELFF.

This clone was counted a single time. CDR3 amino acids: CASSQEQGANYGYTF. The CDR3 DNA reads as TGTGCCAGCAGCCAAGAGCAGGGGGCTAACTATGGCTACACCTTC. The chain joins TRBV3-1 (or the pseudogene TRBV3-2) to TRBJ1-2; 7 positions match TRBD1. The CDR3 is 15 amino acids. Germline V gene lookup returns CDR1 LGHDT and CDR2 YNNKEL (reference sequence). Trimming took 0 bases from V and 0 from J; bases not matched to a gene: 1.

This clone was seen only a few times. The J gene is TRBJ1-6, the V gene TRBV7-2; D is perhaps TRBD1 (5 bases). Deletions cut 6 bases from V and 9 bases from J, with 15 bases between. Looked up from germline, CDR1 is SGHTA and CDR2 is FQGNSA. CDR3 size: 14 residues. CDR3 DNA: TGTGCCAGCAGGCCGGGGGTGACGGTTTCACCCCTCCACTTT. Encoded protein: CASRPGVTVSPLHF.

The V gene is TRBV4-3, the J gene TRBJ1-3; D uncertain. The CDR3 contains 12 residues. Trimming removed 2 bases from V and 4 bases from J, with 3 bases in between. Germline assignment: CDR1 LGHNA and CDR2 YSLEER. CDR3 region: CASSQLGNTIYF. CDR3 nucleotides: TGCGCCAGCAGCCAACTAGGAAACACCATATATTTT.

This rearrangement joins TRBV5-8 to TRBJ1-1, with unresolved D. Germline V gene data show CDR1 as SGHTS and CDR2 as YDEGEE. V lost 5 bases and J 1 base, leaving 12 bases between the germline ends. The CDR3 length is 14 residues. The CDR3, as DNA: TGTGCCAGCAGGCGGGGTTCTTCGAACACTGAAGCTTTCTTT. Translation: CASRRGSSNTEAFF. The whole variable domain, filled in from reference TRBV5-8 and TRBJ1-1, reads EAGVTQSPTHLIKTRGQQATLRCSPISGHTSVYWYQQALGLGLQFLLWYDEGEERNRGNFPPRFSGRQFPNYSSELNVNALELEDSALYLCASRRGSSNTEAFFGQGTRLTVV.

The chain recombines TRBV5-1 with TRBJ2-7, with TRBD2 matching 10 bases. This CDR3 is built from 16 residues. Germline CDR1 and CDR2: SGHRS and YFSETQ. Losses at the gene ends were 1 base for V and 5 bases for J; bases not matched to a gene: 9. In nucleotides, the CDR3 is TGCGCCAGCAGCTTGAGGCCTAGCGGGGGTGCCGACGAGCAGTACTTC. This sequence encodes CASSLRPSGGADEQYF.

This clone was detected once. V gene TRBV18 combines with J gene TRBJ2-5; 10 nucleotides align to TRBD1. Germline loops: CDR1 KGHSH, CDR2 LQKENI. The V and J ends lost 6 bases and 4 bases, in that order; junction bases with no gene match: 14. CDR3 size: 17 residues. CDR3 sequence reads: CASSPRTGGGPPETQYF. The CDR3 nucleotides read TGTGCCAGCTCTCCCAGGACAGGGGGGGGTCCGCCAGAGACCCAGTACTTC.

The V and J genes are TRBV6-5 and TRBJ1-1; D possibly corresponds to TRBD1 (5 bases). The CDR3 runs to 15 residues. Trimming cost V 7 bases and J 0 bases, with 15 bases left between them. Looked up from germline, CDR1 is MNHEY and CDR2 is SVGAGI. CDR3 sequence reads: CASTPGAGLNTEAFF. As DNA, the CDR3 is TGTGCCAGCACCCCGGGAGCAGGGCTGAACACTGAAGCTTTCTTT.

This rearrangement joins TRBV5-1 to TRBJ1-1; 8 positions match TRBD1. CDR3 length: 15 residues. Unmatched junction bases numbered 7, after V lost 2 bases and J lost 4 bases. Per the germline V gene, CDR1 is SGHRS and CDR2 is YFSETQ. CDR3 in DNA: TGCGCCAGCAGCTTACAGGGGGGGATCGGCACTGAAGCTTTCTTT. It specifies CASSLQGGIGTEAFF.

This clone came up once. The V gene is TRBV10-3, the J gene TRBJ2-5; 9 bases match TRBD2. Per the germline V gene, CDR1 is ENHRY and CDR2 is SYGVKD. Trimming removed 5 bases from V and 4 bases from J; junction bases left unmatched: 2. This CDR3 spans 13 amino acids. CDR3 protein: CAISIAGAETQYF. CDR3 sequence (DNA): TGTGCCATCAGTATAGCGGGGGCAGAGACCCAGTACTTC.

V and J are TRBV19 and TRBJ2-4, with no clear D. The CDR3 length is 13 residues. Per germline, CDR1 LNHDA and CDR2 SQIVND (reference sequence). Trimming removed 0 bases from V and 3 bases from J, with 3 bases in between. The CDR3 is CASSIDGKNIQYF. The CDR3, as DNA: TGTGCCAGTAGTATAGACGGCAAAAACATTCAGTACTTC.

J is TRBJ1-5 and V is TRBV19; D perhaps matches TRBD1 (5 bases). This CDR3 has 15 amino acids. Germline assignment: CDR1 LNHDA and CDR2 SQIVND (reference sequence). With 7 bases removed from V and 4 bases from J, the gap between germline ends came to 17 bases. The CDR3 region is CASKPGVGGNQPQHF. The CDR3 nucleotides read TGTGCCAGTAAACCGGGGGTTGGGGGAAATCAGCCCCAGCATTTT.

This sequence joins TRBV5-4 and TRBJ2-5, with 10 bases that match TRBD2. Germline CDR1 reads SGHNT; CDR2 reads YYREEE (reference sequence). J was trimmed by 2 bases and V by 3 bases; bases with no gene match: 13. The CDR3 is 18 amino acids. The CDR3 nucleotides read TGTGCCAGCAGCTCGAGCCAGCGGGGGGGCCGGGCTCAAGAGACCCAGTACTTC. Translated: CASSSSQRGGRAQETQYF. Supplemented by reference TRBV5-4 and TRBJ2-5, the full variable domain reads ETGVTQSPTHLIKTRGQQVTLRCSSQSGHNTVSWYQQALGQGPQFIFQYYREEENGRGNFPPRFSGLQFPNYSSELNVNALELDDSALYLCASSSSQRGGRAQETQYFGPGTRLLVL.

This CDR3 reads CASSVGYRGNTEAFF. In DNA, the CDR3 is TGTGCCAGCAGCGTAGGCTACAGGGGGAACACTGAAGCTTTCTTT. The chain employs TRBV9 and TRBJ1-1; 7 bases agree with TRBD1. After removal of 0 bases from V and 1 base from J, the junction contained 3 bases not matched to a gene. The CDR3 totals 15 residues. Germline CDR1 is SGDLS and CDR2 is YYNGEE.

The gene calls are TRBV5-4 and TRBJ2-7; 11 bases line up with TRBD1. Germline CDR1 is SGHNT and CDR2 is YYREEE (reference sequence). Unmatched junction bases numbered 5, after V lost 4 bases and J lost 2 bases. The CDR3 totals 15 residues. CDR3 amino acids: CASSTGTGGPYEQYF. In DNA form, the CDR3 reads TGTGCCAGCAGCACAGGGACAGGGGGGCCCTACGAGCAGTACTTC.

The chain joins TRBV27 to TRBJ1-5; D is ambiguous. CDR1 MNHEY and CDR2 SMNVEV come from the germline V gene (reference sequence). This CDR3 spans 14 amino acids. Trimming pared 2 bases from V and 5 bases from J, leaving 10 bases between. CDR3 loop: CASSLAQDHQPQHF. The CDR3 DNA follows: TGTGCCAGCAGTTTAGCACAAGATCATCAGCCCCAGCATTTT.

Here the CDR3 reads CASRVPGVDYGYTF. CDR3 in DNA: TGTGCCAGCAGGGTTCCAGGGGTGGACTATGGCTACACCTTC. The gene calls are TRBV6-5 and TRBJ1-2; D may be TRBD1 (6 bases). The CDR3 is 14 amino acids. The germline CDR1 and CDR2 sequences are MNHEY and SVGAGI. V was trimmed by 6 bases and J by 3 bases, leaving 14 bases between them.

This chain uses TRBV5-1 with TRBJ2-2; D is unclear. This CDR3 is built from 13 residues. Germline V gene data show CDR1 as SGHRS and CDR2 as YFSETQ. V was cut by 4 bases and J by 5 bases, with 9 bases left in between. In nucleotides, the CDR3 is TGCGCCAGCAGCGCGATCCTAACCGGGGAGCTGTTTTTT. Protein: CASSAILTGELFF.

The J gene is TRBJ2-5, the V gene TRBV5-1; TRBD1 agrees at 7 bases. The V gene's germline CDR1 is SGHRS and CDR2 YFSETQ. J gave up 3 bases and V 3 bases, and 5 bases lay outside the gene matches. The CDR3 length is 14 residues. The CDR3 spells CASSSGTAKETQYF. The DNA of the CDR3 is TGCGCCAGCAGCTCTGGGACAGCCAAAGAGACCCAGTACTTC.

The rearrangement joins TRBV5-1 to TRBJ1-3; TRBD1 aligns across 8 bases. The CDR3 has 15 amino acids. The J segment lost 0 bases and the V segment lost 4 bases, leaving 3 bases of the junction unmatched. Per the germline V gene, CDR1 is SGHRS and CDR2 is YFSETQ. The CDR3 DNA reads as TGCGCCAGCAGCAATACAGGGGGCTCTGGAAACACCATATATTTT. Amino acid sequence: CASSNTGGSGNTIYF.